This T cell receptor (beta chain) was sequenced during a study of T cell responses to AZD1222 COVID-19 vaccine (dated by TCRdb to about 2021). In terms of the full investigation: Because spike-specific TCR depth and breadth did not differ between the two schedules, AZD1222 recipients who got a second dose at roughly 4 weeks were pooled with those who got a second dose at roughly 12 weeks. TCR sequencing covered roughly 230 trial participants: 200 to 220 given two doses of AZD1222 and 26 given two doses of MenACWY control vaccine. Enrollment into the trials was organized by age into subgroups of 18-55, 56-69 and 70-plus years, and those subgroups contained roughly 150, 30 and 60 TCR-sequenced participants, respectively.

About this clone itself: The antigen it binds to is not known. Per-nucleotide qualities are absent, and no much larger clonotype sits a single base away.

What the work shows at the level of the full study, not this receptor alone: Nearly half of unique spike-specific TCRs reportedly recognized epitopes outside regions mutated in the B.1.351 and B.1.1.7 variants. The vaccine-associated CD4 TCRs covered the entire spike protein, and the dominant responses fell in regions 160-218 and 743-854. In the small 56-69-year group, the increase in depth fell short of significance, most likely because of low power. Because no day 14 peak-response samples were available, repertoires were characterized only after the peak T cell response. After two AZD1222 doses, spike-specific TCR breadth and depth were significantly higher than at day 0 and than in MenACWY recipients. Conclusions about previously exposed vaccinees are limited, since just five or six AZD1222 recipients were seropositive for SARS-CoV-2 at baseline. Most participants were white British and females outnumbered males, and the authors suggested that clonal diversity may have been underestimated.

CDR1 and CDR2, per the germline V gene (reference sequence), are SEHNR and FQNEAQ. A distance of 15 bases separates the germline ends of V and J, which lose 1 base and 6 bases respectively. There are 16 amino acids in the CDR3, from cysteine to phenylalanine inclusive. Only the CDR3 part of the read is kept: 48 bases, read in frame from the first base. The CDR3 regions of human TCRbeta chains were analyzed by immunosequencing. Per the authors' processing: Repertoire TCRs were checked for matches against a reference library of SARS-CoV-2-specific TCRs that had been generated using the MIRA antigen-specificity platform. Breadth meant the fraction of unique TCRs that were SARS-CoV-2-associated, whereas depth meant the fraction of total T cells that were SARS-CoV-2-associated. Using the MIRA data, each spike-specific TCR was mapped to the spike region that the TCR reacts to and placed in a CD4 or CD8 class. Log10-transformed breadth and depth values were compared by one-way ANOVA with Sidak's multiple comparisons tests. The source is immuneACCESS, and TCRdb retained only in-frame sequences with V and J called. Part of the clones is not carried over; for the studies checked, unresolved V genes explain less than half of this, and the remainder is unexplained. V and J calls and clone size follow that table, whereas D and trimming were derived from the DNA. In this sample the table shows 150,000 or so clones, approximately 89% of which occur a single time. The top ten hold 4% to 5.5% of the sample.

The sample's time point label, decoded: baseline before first vaccination. Vaccinee samples came from UK trials COV001 and COV002, including a single-blind randomized controlled phase 2/3 trial of AZD1222 (ChAdOx1 nCoV-19) in healthy adults. Trial participant PBMC samples were collected at day 0 and day 28 after the second dose for TCRbeta chain sequencing. The source was peripheral blood, collected on day 0 of AZD1222 vaccination. The chain joins TRBV7-9 to TRBJ1-4; the D gene is unclear. The sequence was obtained from an adult in good health. The nucleotide sequence is TGTGCCAGCAGCTTAGTAACAGTCGGGTGGTATGAAAAACTGTTTTTT. Translated, this gives CASSLVTVGWYEKLFF.